The sequence of this T cell receptor (beta chain) was determined in a study of T cells in localized non-small cell lung cancer. TCRdb keeps only in-frame clones here, not all; method: immunoSEQ multiplex PCR. The sample consists of 30,000 or so clones, approximately 90% of them appearing once. This clone is a singleton in its sample. Its specificity is not known. The same CDR3 is also encoded by other DNA sequences in this sample. V lost 1 base and J 6 bases, leaving 4 bases between the germline ends. Germline V gene data show CDR1 as SGHTA and CDR2 as FQGNSA. This CDR3 spans 12 amino acids. Notes on the study in general: Clonality of T cells reached its maximum in uninvolved adjacent lung, surpassing tumor.

The TCR comes from a woman aged 35 to 69 with stage I lung adenocarcinoma. The input for sequencing was peripheral blood, taken before any cancer treatment. This chain connects TRBV7-2 to TRBJ2-1, with no clear D. CDR3 sequence (DNA): TGTGCCAGCAGCTTAGAAGGCAATGAGCAGTTCTTC. Its translation: CASSLEGNEQFF.